Listed below are T cell receptor beta chains from one sample, sequenced in a study of human CD8 memory T cell subsets. TCRdb re-called the 5' RACE reads; every CDR3 protein appears as one record, without DNA. The sample totals more than 8,000 distinct CDR3 sequences. Sequencing was carried out using CD8+ T cells from PBMCs. These receptors all stem from a human donor in good health. Each CDR3 is given with its conserved first and last residue. The listing skips clone size in some rows; elsewhere it reads once, few, many or a size class.

v_call	cdr3_length	j_call	clone_size	cdr3_aa
TRBV5-1	15	TRBJ1-1	NA	CASSLDRGRNTEAFF
TRBV25-1	14	TRBJ1-4	NA	CASRPGPLNEKLFF
TRBV7-7	15	TRBJ2-1	NA	CASSSPGLYMYEQFF
TRBV24-1	15	TRBJ2-2	medium-sized	CATSDHTSNTGELFF
TRBV5-6	13	TRBJ2-2	NA	CASSFTFTGELFF
TRBV4-2	15	TRBJ2-5	NA	CASSPLGGVQETQYF
TRBV7-6	13	TRBJ2-5	medium-sized	CASSFRGLETQYF
TRBV9	14	TRBJ2-7	NA	CASSEDSQVDEQYF
TRBV6-1	15	TRBJ2-1	NA	CASSEVRDSYNEQFF
TRBV5-1	12	TRBJ2-7	NA	CASWDGSYEQYF
TRBV2	16	TRBJ1-4	NA	CASTRDSLATNEKLFF
TRBV7-9	17	TRBJ2-3	NA	CASSLPPLAGVTDTQYF
TRBV29-1	15	TRBJ1-1	NA	CSVEDHSLMNTEAFF
TRBV7-2	14	TRBJ2-1	NA	CASSLGGSHNEQFF
TRBV7-9	14	TRBJ1-2	NA	CASSDPFLIYGYTF
TRBV14	16	TRBJ1-2	NA	CASSQYKRPNNYGYTF
TRBV6-1	15	TRBJ1-2	NA	CASSEPGQGLYGYTF
TRBV30	13	TRBJ1-1	NA	CAWGLGGNTEAFF
TRBV27	14	TRBJ2-6	NA	CASRGVWGANVLTF
TRBV28	17	TRBJ2-3	NA	CASSWGQAESFTDTQYF
TRBV20-1	16	TRBJ1-2	NA	CSARVIGPDSNYGYTF
TRBV6-2/TRBV6-3	17	TRBJ1-1	NA	CASSYGGQGARKTEAFF
TRBV9	13	TRBJ1-1	NA	CASTNTGNTEAFF
TRBV4-1	16	TRBJ2-2	NA	CASSQEGSRITGELFF
TRBV13	14	TRBJ2-7	NA	CASSRLAGPYEQYF
TRBV4-3	14	TRBJ2-7	NA	CASSPGTGGSEQYF
TRBV28	15	TRBJ2-2	NA	CASSSQDQNTGELFF
TRBV5-1	15	TRBJ2-5	NA	CASSLEAGVKETQYF
TRBV4-3	17	TRBJ1-2	NA	CASSQDLGDRALYGYTF
TRBV7-2	15	TRBJ2-7	NA	CASSFELAGLYEQYF
TRBV7-9	12	TRBJ1-5	NA	CASSLENQPQHF
TRBV5-1	19	TRBJ2-1	NA	CASSFTTSGTPSSYNEQFF
TRBV30	14	TRBJ2-1	NA	CAWSLGRPYNEQFF
TRBV5-5	15	TRBJ2-7	NA	CASSLYDRGVYEQYF
TRBV13	16	TRBJ1-2	NA	CASSFDGRASRRGYTF
TRBV6-2/TRBV6-3	14	TRBJ1-2	NA	CASSLEETNYGYTF
TRBV20-1	14	TRBJ2-7	NA	CSARDLQGAYEQYF
TRBV18	16	TRBJ2-3	NA	CASSPQAGERPDTQYF
TRBV4-1	14	TRBJ1-2	NA	CASSQGRGGQVYTF
TRBV4-1	15	TRBJ2-7	NA	CASSQDVFSTYEQYF
TRBV3-1	14	TRBJ2-7	NA	CASSHGQGVYEQYF
TRBV4-2	17	TRBJ1-2	NA	CASSPRDRGPTNYGYTF
TRBV6-5	16	TRBJ1-5	medium-sized	CASSSSGRGLNQPQHF
TRBV4-1	16	TRBJ2-3	NA	CASSRGLSSSTDTQYF
TRBV7-9	15	TRBJ1-4	NA	CASNQGGGLNEKLFF
TRBV28	15	TRBJ1-1	NA	CASTRRATGGTEAFF
TRBV28	16	TRBJ2-5	medium-sized	CASGGGIQGRRATQYF
TRBV7-9	17	TRBJ1-1	NA	CASSLGPGQGKGTEAFF
TRBV15	15	TRBJ2-1	NA	CATSRDSVVGNEQFF
TRBV5-1	13	TRBJ2-3	NA	CASSPRSGDTQYF
TRBV21-1	14	TRBJ2-7	NA	CASSSGTPAYEQYF
TRBV4-2	15	TRBJ2-1	NA	CASSQGLAGGLEQFF
TRBV7-6	15	TRBJ2-1	NA	CASSEGQGVINEQFF
TRBV7-2	17	TRBJ2-1	NA	CASSLKSGSGWYNEQFF
TRBV12-3/TRBV12-4	12	TRBJ1-1	NA	CASSKTSTEAFF